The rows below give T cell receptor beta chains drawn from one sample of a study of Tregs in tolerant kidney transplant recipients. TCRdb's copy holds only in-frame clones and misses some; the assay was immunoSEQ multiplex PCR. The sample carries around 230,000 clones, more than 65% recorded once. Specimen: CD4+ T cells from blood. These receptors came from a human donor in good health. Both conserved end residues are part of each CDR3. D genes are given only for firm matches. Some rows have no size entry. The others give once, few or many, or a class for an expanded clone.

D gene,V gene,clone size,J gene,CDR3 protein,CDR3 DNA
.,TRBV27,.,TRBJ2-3,CASSLEPRTDTQYF,TGTGCCAGCAGTTTAGAGCCTCGCACAGATACGCAGTATTTT
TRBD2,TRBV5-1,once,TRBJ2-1,CASSFPAGSYNEQFF,TGCGCCAGCAGCTTCCCAGCGGGGTCCTACAATGAGCAGTTCTTC
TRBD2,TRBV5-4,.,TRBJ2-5,CASSPNPSGGQETQYF,TGTGCCAGCAGCCCCAACCCTAGCGGGGGGCAAGAGACCCAGTACTTC
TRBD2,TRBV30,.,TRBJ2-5,CAWSVSSGGRETQYF,TGTGCCTGGAGTGTCTCTAGCGGGGGCAGGGAGACCCAGTACTTC
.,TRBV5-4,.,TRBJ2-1,CASSFSRGNEQFF,TGTGCCAGCAGCTTTAGCAGGGGCAATGAGCAGTTCTTC
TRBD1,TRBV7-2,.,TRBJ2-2,CASSVQGVPTGELFF,TGTGCCAGCAGCGTCCAGGGGGTTCCCACCGGGGAGCTGTTTTTT
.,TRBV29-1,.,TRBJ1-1,CSVARGSWTEAFF,TGCAGCGTCGCAAGGGGAAGCTGGACTGAAGCTTTCTTT
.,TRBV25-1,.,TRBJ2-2,CASSEYMFSTGELFF,TGTGCCAGCAGTGAATATATGTTCAGCACCGGGGAGCTGTTTTTT
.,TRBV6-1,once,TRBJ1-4,CASRGLSGEKLFF,TGTGCCAGCAGGGGGCTGAGTGGAGAAAAACTGTTTTTT
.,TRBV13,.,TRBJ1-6,CASSQTRGRGNSPLHF,TGTGCCAGCAGCCAGACCCGCGGCAGGGGTAATTCACCCCTCCACTTT
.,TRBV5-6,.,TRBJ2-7,CASSLAPGGYEQYF,TGTGCCAGCAGCTTGGCTCCTGGCGGTTACGAGCAGTACTTC
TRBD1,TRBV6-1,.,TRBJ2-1,CASSWTGHNEQFF,TGTGCCAGCAGCTGGACAGGCCACAATGAGCAGTTCTTC
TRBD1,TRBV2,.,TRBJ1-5,CASSLAQGAIQPQHF,TGTGCCAGCAGTTTAGCCCAGGGGGCGATTCAGCCCCAGCATTTT
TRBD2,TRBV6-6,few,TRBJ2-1,CASSLGSGGGNEQFF,TGTGCCAGCAGTTTAGGTAGCGGCGGGGGGAATGAGCAGTTCTTC
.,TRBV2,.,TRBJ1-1,CASSERKGSNTEAFF,TGTGCCAGCAGTGAAAGGAAGGGGTCGAACACTGAAGCTTTCTTT
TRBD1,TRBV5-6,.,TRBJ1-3,CASSFFEGASGNTIYF,TGTGCCAGCAGCTTTTTTGAGGGGGCTTCTGGAAACACCATATATTTT
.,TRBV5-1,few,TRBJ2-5,CASSLGIRETQYF,TGCGCCAGCAGCTTGGGGATTAGAGAGACCCAGTACTTC
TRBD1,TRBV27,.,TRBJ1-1,CASSFRTGARTEAFF,TGTGCCAGCAGTTTCCGGACAGGGGCGAGAACTGAAGCTTTCTTT
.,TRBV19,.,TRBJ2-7,CASRNREGRSKDEQYF,TGTGCCAGTAGGAACAGGGAGGGTCGTTCGAAGGACGAGCAGTACTTC
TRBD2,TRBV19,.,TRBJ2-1,CASSKGLAGGSSYNEQFF,TGTGCCAGTAGTAAGGGACTAGCGGGAGGGAGCTCCTACAATGAGCAGTTCTTC
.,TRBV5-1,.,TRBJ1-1,CASSLRRDTEAFF,TGCGCCAGCAGCTTACGAAGGGACACTGAAGCTTTCTTT
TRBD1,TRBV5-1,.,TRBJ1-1,CASSPSPGQGFTEAFF,TGCGCCAGCAGCCCCTCCCCGGGACAGGGTTTCACTGAAGCTTTCTTT
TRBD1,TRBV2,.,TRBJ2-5,CASKGTGGGETQYF,TGTGCCAGCAAGGGAACAGGGGGTGGAGAGACCCAGTACTTC
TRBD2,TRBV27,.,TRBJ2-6,CASSFGLAGVSGANVLTF,TGCGCCAGCAGTTTCGGACTAGCGGGGGTCTCTGGGGCCAACGTCCTGACTTTC
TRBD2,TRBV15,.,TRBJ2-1,CARQRGYNEQFF,TGTGCCCGACAGCGGGGTTACAATGAGCAGTTCTTC
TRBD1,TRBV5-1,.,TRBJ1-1,CASSLLGGGMNTEAFF,TGCGCCAGCAGCTTGCTAGGGGGCGGAATGAACACTGAAGCTTTCTTT
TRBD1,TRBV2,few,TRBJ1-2,CASSTGGRGHGYTF,TGTGCCAGCAGCACCGGGGGGAGGGGGCATGGCTACACCTTC
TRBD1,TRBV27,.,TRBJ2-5,CASSEDRRETQYF,TGTGCCAGCAGTGAGGACAGGCGAGAGACCCAGTACTTC